The source of this TCR beta chain is a study of response to subunit inactivated influenza vaccine. Notes on the study in general: Authors suggested each seasonal flu vaccination may recruit only limited numbers of new T cells.

TCRdb called the RT-PCR reads again in MiXCR, with one record for every CDR3 protein. The table includes more than 450,000 distinct CDR3 sequences, 10% to 15% detected once. V lost 4 bases and J lost 0; bases outside the gene matches: 4. The CDR3 is made up of 17 amino acids. CDR1 is SGHRS and CDR2 is YFSETQ in the germline V gene. This clonotype was counted only a few times. Its antigen is not known. The receptor's source is a man in his fifties who received an inactivated influenza vaccine. The chain joins TRBV5-1 to TRBJ2-1, with 13 positions matching TRBD2. The input for sequencing was PBMCs from blood, taken on the day of vaccination. CDR3 sequence: CASSRGLAGISYNEQFF. CDR3 DNA: TGCGCCAGCAGCCGGGGACTAGCGGGAATCTCCTACAATGAGCAGTTCTTC.